This T cell receptor (beta chain) came from a study of response to subunit inactivated influenza vaccine. General study results and limits: Each seasonal influenza vaccination recruits few new T cells, the authors suggested.

TCRdb reanalysed the RT-PCR reads using MiXCR and keeps one entry per CDR3 protein. The sample lists 600,000 to 850,000 distinct CDR3 sequences; 14% were seen once. As regards this clonotype: Its antigen is unknown.

The receptor was isolated from a man between 45 and 60 years old who received an inactivated influenza vaccine. The sample here was PBMCs from blood, taken approximately 15 days before vaccination.

The CDR3: CASSPGQSYNEQFF. The CDR3 DNA sequence: TGTGCCAGCAGCCCGGGACAATCCTACAATGAGCAGTTCTTC. The gene calls are TRBV7-9 and TRBJ2-1; D may be TRBD1 (6 bases). Trimming removed 5 bases from V and 1 base from J, with 9 bases in between. CDR3 length: 14 amino acids. The germline V gene has CDR1 SEHNR and CDR2 FQNEAQ (reference sequence).